This T cell receptor beta chain was recorded in a study of cytomegalovirus exposure and HLA in healthy donors. Findings of the study overall: In presence/absence analyses, roughly uniform sequencing depth across donors was assumed.

A remark on this clone: The antigen is undetermined.

The study ran its PCR with 60 Vbeta and 13 Jbeta primers. Here immunoSEQ multiplex PCR was the method, and the copy in TCRdb shows in-frame clones only, minus some. The repertoire holds about 91,000 clones, with roughly 67% as singletons. Per the germline V gene, CDR1 is MNHEY and CDR2 is SVGAGI. The CDR3 contains 13 residues. V lost 5 bases and J lost 2, with 10 bases in between. This sequence joins TRBV6-5 and TRBJ2-7; D unclear. The sequencing sample was made of PBMCs. This clonotype was sampled from a human donor in good health. CDR3 in amino acids: CASSSPGAYEQYF. The CDR3 DNA is TGTGCCAGCAGTAGCCCCGGAGCCTACGAGCAGTACTTC.